This T cell receptor beta chain stems from a study of early stage breast cancer tumors (dated by TCRdb to about 2017). Broadly, across the study: Of the approximately 15 invasive breast tumors, approximately 11 were found to be estrogen receptor-positive, progesterone receptor-positive and HER2-negative. On average, each sample got about 9.6-fold read coverage. Of the approximately twelve ER+/PR+/HER2- tumors, eight were classified as invasive ductal carcinomas and four as invasive lobular carcinomas. Across all samples, about 3,000,000 templates representing roughly 1,100,000 unique clonotypes were detected. On the study overall, not on this receptor specifically: Repertoires from blood resembled normal breast more closely than tumor, and using blood as a reference for each tissue separated tumor from normal in about 85% of the 16 patients. Chain pairing and functional markers such as CD4, CD8 and FOXP3 were not captured by bulk genomic DNA sequencing of unsorted cells. Analysis by tumor subtype was prevented by the small cohort size. Enriched TCRB sequences shared across patients were found to be mostly commonly generated sequences that were unlikely to play an important role in the tumor microenvironment. Compared with adjacent normal breast tissue, tumors had higher clonality and roughly 2.5-fold greater T cell density.

The sample holds one count of this clone. No antigen is known for it. There are no base qualities to consult, and no much larger clone falls within one base. Each sample was amplified in two independent genomic DNA replicates, using 0.5 to 0.65 ug for blood and about 1.6 ug for tumor or normal breast. TCRB sequencing of genomic DNA was carried out with the ImmunoSeq Intro kit according to the manufacturer's instructions. The multiplex PCR ran for 30 to 40 cycles using proprietary primers and spike-in control sequences for absolute quantification. An 87-bp fragment spanning the CDR3 and flanking V and J genes was sequenced with single-end 150-bp reads. Seven samples, each with two replicates, were multiplexed per lane of an Illumina MiSeq using version 3.0 chemistry. On the study's bioinformatics: The vendor's proprietary pipeline processed the raw data and merged both replicates into a single result for each sample. Clonotypes were defined as productive rearrangements sharing the V-gene family, CDR3 amino acid sequence and J-gene segment. Clonality was calculated as 1 minus the normalized Shannon entropy (Pielou evenness) of TCRB abundances. To estimate T cell density, the total number of templates was divided by the number of input cells, which was inferred from the amount of DNA input. Recon with default parameters was used to estimate total repertoire diversity and clonality. A clonotype was considered tumor-enriched if its abundance in tumor exceeded 0.1% and was at least 32-fold higher than its abundance in normal breast. Here the immuneACCESS table is served through TCRdb, limited to in-frame sequences with V and J called. Missing clones are a known gap in these copies; in checked studies unresolved V genes cover under half, and the rest lacks a known reason. The DNA was the basis for D and trimming; V, J and clone size are from that table. Present in this sample are roughly 8,400 clones, roughly 80% of which were seen just once. In total, the top ten clones hold 6.5% to 10% of the sample.

Taken from about 2-4 cm away from the tumor, the adjacent normal breast tissue was rinsed with PBS and kept in prechilled RNAlater. Because of high lipid content and low cell density, 100-300 mg of normal breast tissue was often needed to obtain sufficient DNA. The study profiled bulk TCR beta-chain repertoires in matched peripheral blood, tumor and adjacent normal breast tissue taken from around 15 patients with early-stage breast cancer. The Qiagen AllPrep DNA/RNA Mini kit was used to extract genomic DNA. V gives up 0 bases and J gives up 4 bases, and the segment between their germline ends measures 12 bases. The CDR3, cysteine through phenylalanine, is 15 amino acids long. Left in the record is the CDR3 DNA by itself, 45 bases read in frame from the first base. CDR1 SGHAT and CDR2 FQDESV were looked up in the germline V gene (reference sequence).

The rearranged segments are TRBV11-1 and TRBJ2-5; 5 matching bases give a weak D call of TRBD1. The sample consisted of normal breast tissue next to the tumor. The origin of this receptor is a person aged 55 to 75 with breast cancer. In nucleotides, the sequence is TGTGCCAGCAGCTTAGCGCAGGGTAGGAGAGAGACCCAGTACTTC. This encodes CASSLAQGRRETQYF.